Presented here are 13 T cell receptor beta chains from one specimen sequenced in a study of blood T cell repertoires in COVID-19. The repertoire was sequenced with immunoSEQ multiplex PCR; TCRdb's copy has only in-frame clones and lacks some. The sample has 70,000 to 100,000 clones, around 90% seen once. The source material was peripheral blood. All receptors come from a man between 45 and 60 years old with COVID-19, enrolled during active disease.

The genes are TRBV20-1 and TRBJ1-2, with no clear D. Germline CDR1 is DFQATT and CDR2 is SNEGSKA (reference sequence). The CDR3 is 11 residues long. CDR3 loop: CSATTTRGYTF. Here the CDR3 DNA reads TGCAGCGCAACGACCACTAGGGGCTACACCTTC.

The chain combines TRBV7-8 with TRBJ2-1; 10 bases are shared with TRBD2. Trimming took 1 base from V and 4 from J; bases not matched to a gene: 4. This CDR3 is 16 amino acids long. CDR1 and CDR2 (germline): SGHVS, FQNEAQ. CDR3 residues: CASSLGAGGLYNEQFF. In DNA form, the CDR3 reads TGTGCCAGCAGCTTAGGAGCGGGGGGGCTTTACAATGAGCAGTTCTTC.

CDR3 amino acids: CAISESWWQSNYGYTF. CDR3 DNA: TGTGCCATCAGTGAGTCTTGGTGGCAGTCGAACTATGGCTACACCTTC. The chain recombines TRBV10-3 with TRBJ1-2; D unresolved. CDR1 and CDR2 (germline): ENHRY, SYGVKD. V dropped 0 bases and J dropped 2 bases, with 13 bases sitting between them. There are 16 residues in the CDR3.

The chain employs TRBV19 and TRBJ1-5, with TRBD1 as a possible D gene (6 bases). Germline V gene data show CDR1 as LNHDA and CDR2 as SQIVND (reference sequence). The ends were cut back, 5 bases at V and 3 bases at J, with 14 bases in the middle. This CDR3 comprises 15 residues. The CDR3 loop reads CASSLFGDNNQPQHF. DNA for the CDR3: TGTGCCAGTAGTCTGTTTGGGGACAACAATCAGCCCCAGCATTTT.

V gene TRBV25-1 combines with J gene TRBJ2-1; D is possibly TRBD1 (6 bases). V lost 3 bases to trimming and J lost 8 bases, with 14 bases between them. The V gene's germline CDR1 is MGHDK and CDR2 SYGVNS. The CDR3 is made up of 14 amino acids. This CDR3 reads CASSDLGDTDEQFF. The CDR3 DNA reads TGTGCCAGCAGTGACCTGGGGGACACGGATGAGCAGTTCTTC.

The V gene is TRBV9, the J gene TRBJ2-1; 8 bases fit TRBD2. From germline, CDR1 is SGDLS and CDR2 YYNGEE. The length of the CDR3 is 15 residues. V lost 2 bases, J lost 4 bases, and 5 bases stayed unmatched. The CDR3 bases are TGTGCCAGCAGCGTTAGCGGGGCTCGTTACAATGAGCAGTTCTTC. As protein: CASSVSGARYNEQFF.

This clone appeared a few times. The V and J genes are TRBV6-6 and TRBJ2-7; TRBD1 is a possible D gene (6 bases). The ends were cut back, 6 bases at V and 4 bases at J, with 10 bases in the middle. Germline values: CDR1 MNHNY, CDR2 SVGAGI (reference sequence). CDR3 length: 12 residues. CDR3 region: CASRAGAYEQYF. The CDR3 DNA sequence: TGTGCCAGCAGGGCAGGGGCGTACGAGCAGTACTTC.

The chain joins TRBV25-1 to TRBJ2-5; D perhaps matches TRBD1 (6 bases). This CDR3 has 15 residues. Germline V lookup: CDR1 MGHDK, CDR2 SYGVNS. Trimming pared 8 bases from V and 4 bases from J, leaving 20 bases between. The CDR3 DNA reads as TGTGCCAGCGCCTCATGGAAAGGGGGTACAGAGACCCAGTACTTC. This translates into CASASWKGGTETQYF. Filled out from reference TRBV25-1 and TRBJ2-5, the complete variable domain reads EADIYQTPRYLVIGTGKKITLECSQTMGHDKMYWYQQDPGMELHLIHYSYGVNSTEKGDLSSESTVSRIRTEHFPLTLESARPSHTSQYLCASASWKGGTETQYFGPGTRLLVL.

The rearrangement links TRBV27 to TRBJ1-2, with a tentative D call TRBD1 (6 bases). CDR1 is MNHEY and CDR2 is SMNVEV in the germline V gene (reference sequence). The CDR3 consists of 13 residues. Trimming took 3 bases from V and 3 from J, leaving 8 bases between them. The DNA of the CDR3 is TGTGCCAGCAGTTTTTCAGGGGACTATGGCTACACCTTC. Translating it yields CASSFSGDYGYTF.

V and J are TRBV6-6 and TRBJ1-6, with 9 bases matching TRBD1. V was pared by 5 bases and J by 5 bases, with 4 bases of the junction left unmatched. Per the germline V gene, CDR1 is MNHNY and CDR2 is SVGAGI (reference sequence). This CDR3 spans 15 amino acids. CDR3 protein: CASSNRDRDNSPLHF. The CDR3, as DNA: TGTGCCAGCAGTAACCGGGACAGGGATAATTCACCCCTCCACTTT.

The chain joins TRBV5-1 to TRBJ1-1; tentative D call: TRBD1 (5 bases). The CDR3 runs 17 residues. The V end was cut by 0 bases, the J end by 0 bases, with 15 bases between. Germline lookup yields CDR1 SGHRS and CDR2 YFSETQ. CDR3 DNA: TGCGCCAGCAGCTTGGAAAGGGGTGTCGGGCTGAACACTGAAGCTTTCTTT. This translates into CASSLERGVGLNTEAFF.

The chain employs TRBV4-3 and TRBJ1-2; 8 bases agree with TRBD1. V gave up 4 bases and J gave up 4 bases; unmatched junction bases: 2. Per the germline V gene, CDR1 is LGHNA and CDR2 is YSLEER. This CDR3 has 13 residues. CDR3 DNA: TGCGCCAGCAGCCCCGACAGGGGCTATGGCTACACCTTC. Amino acid sequence: CASSPDRGYGYTF.

The rearrangement links TRBV5-1 to TRBJ2-5, with 7 nucleotides matching TRBD2. Germline trimming cut 4 bases from V and 5 bases from J; bases unmatched to any gene: 14. The CDR3 is made up of 16 amino acids. Germline CDR1 reads SGHRS; CDR2 reads YFSETQ. CDR3 sequence: CASSPVEGRVGETQYF. CDR3 in DNA: TGCGCCAGCAGCCCGGTTGAAGGGAGGGTTGGGGAGACCCAGTACTTC.